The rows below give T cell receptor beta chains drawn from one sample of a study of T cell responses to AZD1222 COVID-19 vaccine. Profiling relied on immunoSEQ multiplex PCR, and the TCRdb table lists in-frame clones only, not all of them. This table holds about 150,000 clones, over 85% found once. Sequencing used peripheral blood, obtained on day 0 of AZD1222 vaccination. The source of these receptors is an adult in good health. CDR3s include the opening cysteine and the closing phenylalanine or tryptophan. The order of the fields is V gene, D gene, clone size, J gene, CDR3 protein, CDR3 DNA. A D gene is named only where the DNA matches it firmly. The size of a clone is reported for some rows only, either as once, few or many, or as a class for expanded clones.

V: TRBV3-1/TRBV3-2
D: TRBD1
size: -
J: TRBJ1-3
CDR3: CATRQGSDGNTIYF
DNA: TGTGCCACCAGACAGGGGTCCGACGGAAACACCATATATTTT

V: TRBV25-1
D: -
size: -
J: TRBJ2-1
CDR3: CASSEFPGGVNNEQFF
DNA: TGTGCCAGCAGTGAATTCCCCGGAGGGGTAAACAATGAGCAGTTCTTC

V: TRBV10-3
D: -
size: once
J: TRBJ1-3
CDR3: CAIRKQVSSSGNTIYF
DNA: TGTGCCATCAGGAAACAGGTCTCCAGCTCTGGAAACACCATATATTTT

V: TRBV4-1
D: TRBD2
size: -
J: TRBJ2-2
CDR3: CASSHRLAGSTGELFF
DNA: TGCGCCAGCAGCCACCGACTAGCGGGATCCACCGGGGAGCTGTTTTTT

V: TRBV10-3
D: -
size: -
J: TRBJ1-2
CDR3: CAISEGDDYGYTF
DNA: TGTGCCATCAGTGAGGGGGACGACTATGGCTACACCTTC

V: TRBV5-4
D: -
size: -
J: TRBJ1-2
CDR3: CASSSPENNYGYTF
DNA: TGTGCCAGCAGCTCCCCGGAGAACAACTATGGCTACACCTTC

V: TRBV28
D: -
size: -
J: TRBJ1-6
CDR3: CASSFLRDGYSPLHF
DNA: TGTGCCAGCAGTTTCCTCAGGGATGGATATTCACCCCTCCACTTT

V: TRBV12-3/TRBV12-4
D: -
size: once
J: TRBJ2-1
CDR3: CASSTNANEQFF
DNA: TGTGCCAGCAGCACTAACGCCAATGAGCAGTTCTTC

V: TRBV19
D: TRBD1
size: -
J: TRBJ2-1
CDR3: CATREGQGEHEQFF
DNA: TGTGCCACAAGAGAGGGACAGGGAGAACATGAGCAGTTCTTC

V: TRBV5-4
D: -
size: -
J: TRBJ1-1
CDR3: CASSLMVQSDTEAFF
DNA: TGTGCCAGCAGCTTGATGGTACAGAGTGACACTGAAGCTTTCTTT

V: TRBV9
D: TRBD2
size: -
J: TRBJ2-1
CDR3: CASSVVASGDNEQFF
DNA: TGTGCCAGCAGCGTAGTGGCTAGCGGCGACAATGAGCAGTTCTTC

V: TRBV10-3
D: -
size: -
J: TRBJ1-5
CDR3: CAISESGRDQPQHF
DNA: TGTGCCATCAGTGAGTCGGGGAGGGATCAGCCCCAGCATTTT

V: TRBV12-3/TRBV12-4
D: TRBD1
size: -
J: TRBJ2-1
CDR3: CASRGQFKNEQFF
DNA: TGTGCCAGCAGGGGACAGTTCAAAAATGAGCAGTTCTTC

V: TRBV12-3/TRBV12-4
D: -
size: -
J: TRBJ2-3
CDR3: CASSIVYTDTQYF
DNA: TGTGCCAGCAGTATCGTGTACACAGATACGCAGTATTTT

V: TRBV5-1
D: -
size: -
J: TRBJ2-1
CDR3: CASSHRVDEQFF
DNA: TGCGCCAGCAGCCACAGGGTAGATGAGCAGTTCTTC

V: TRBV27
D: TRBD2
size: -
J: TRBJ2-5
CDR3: CASSPRTSGRQKETQYF
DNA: TGTGCCAGCAGTCCTCGGACTAGCGGGAGACAAAAAGAGACCCAGTACTTC

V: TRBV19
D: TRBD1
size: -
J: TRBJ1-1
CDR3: CATSLGQGTEAFF
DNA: TGTGCCACCAGTCTGGGACAGGGCACTGAAGCTTTCTTT

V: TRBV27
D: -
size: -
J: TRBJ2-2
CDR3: CASSSLGTGELFF
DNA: TGTGCCAGCAGTTCGTTGGGGACCGGGGAGCTGTTTTTT

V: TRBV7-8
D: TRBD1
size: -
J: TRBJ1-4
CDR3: CASSATGRTNEKLFF
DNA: TGTGCCAGCAGCGCGACAGGGCGGACTAATGAAAAACTGTTTTTT

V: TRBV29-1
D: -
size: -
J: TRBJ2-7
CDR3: CSVEGAGAVYEQYF
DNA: TGCAGCGTTGAAGGGGCAGGGGCAGTTTACGAGCAGTACTTC

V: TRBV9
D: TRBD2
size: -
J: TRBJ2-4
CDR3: CASSHGLAGDGIQYF
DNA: TGTGCCAGCAGCCACGGACTAGCGGGAGATGGCATTCAGTACTTC

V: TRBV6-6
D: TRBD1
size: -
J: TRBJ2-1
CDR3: CASSPGQGNDNEQFF
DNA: TGTGCCAGCAGCCCAGGACAGGGGAATGACAATGAGCAGTTCTTC

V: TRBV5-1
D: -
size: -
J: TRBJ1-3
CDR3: CASSPSGNTIYF
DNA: TGCGCCAGCAGCCCTAGCGGAAACACCATATATTTT

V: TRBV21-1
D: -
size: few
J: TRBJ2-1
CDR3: CASSKFRTSGSQYNEQFF
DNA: TGTGCCAGCAGCAAATTCCGCACTAGCGGGAGTCAGTACAATGAGCAGTTCTTC

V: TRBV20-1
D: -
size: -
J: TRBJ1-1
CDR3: CSATYMTEAFF
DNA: TGCAGTGCTACCTACATGACTGAAGCTTTCTTT

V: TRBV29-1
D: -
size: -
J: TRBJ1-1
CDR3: CSVAHTGDTEAFF
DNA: TGCAGCGTTGCCCATACTGGGGACACTGAAGCTTTCTTT

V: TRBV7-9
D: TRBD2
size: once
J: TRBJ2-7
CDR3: CASSLGVAGDEQYF
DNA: TGTGCCAGCAGCCTCGGGGTAGCGGGAGACGAGCAGTACTTC

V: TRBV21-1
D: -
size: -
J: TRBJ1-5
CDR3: CASSRGRDSNQPQHF
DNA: TGTGCCAGCAGCAGGGGCAGGGATAGCAATCAGCCCCAGCATTTT

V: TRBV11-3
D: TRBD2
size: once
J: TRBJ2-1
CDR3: CASSPGTSGAYNEQFF
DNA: TGTGCCAGCAGCCCAGGGACTAGCGGGGCCTACAATGAGCAGTTCTTC

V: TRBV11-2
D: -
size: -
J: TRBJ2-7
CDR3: CASSLDSSYEQYF
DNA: TGTGCCAGCAGCTTAGACAGCTCCTACGAGCAGTACTTC

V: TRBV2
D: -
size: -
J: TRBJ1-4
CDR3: CASQRLPLEKLFF
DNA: TGTGCCAGCCAGAGACTGCCGTTAGAAAAACTGTTTTTT

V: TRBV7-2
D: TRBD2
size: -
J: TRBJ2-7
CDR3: CASSLEPSGSREQYF
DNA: TGTGCCAGCAGCTTAGAACCTAGCGGGAGCCGTGAGCAGTACTTC

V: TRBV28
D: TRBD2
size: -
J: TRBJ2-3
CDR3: CASSPLAGGLGEDTQYF
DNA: TGTGCCAGCAGTCCACTAGCGGGAGGGCTCGGGGAAGATACGCAGTATTTT

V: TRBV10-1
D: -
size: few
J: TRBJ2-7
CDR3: CATPSPSTYEQYF
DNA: TGCGCCACCCCTTCCCCCTCTACTTACGAGCAGTACTTC

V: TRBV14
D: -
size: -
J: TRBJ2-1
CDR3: CASSALGAGYNEQFF
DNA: TGTGCCAGCAGCGCACTCGGGGCGGGGTACAATGAGCAGTTCTTC

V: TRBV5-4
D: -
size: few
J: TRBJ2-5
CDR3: CASSLSRGETQYF
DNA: TGTGCCAGCAGCTTAAGTCGCGGAGAGACCCAGTACTTC

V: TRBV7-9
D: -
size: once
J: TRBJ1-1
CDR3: CASSFKEVNTEAFF
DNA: TGTGCCAGCAGCTTCAAGGAGGTGAACACTGAAGCTTTCTTT

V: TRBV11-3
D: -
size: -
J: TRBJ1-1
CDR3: CASSLGQGTEAFF
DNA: TGTGCCAGCAGCTTAGGCCAGGGGACTGAAGCTTTCTTT

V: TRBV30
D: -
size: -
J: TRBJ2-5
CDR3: CALKDRGIQETQYF
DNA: TGTGCATTAAAGGACAGAGGGATCCAAGAGACCCAGTACTTC

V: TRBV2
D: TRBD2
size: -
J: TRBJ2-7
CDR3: CASSSAGGGYEQYF
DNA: TGTGCCAGCAGTTCCGCGGGAGGGGGATACGAGCAGTACTTC

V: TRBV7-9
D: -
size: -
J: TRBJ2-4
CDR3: CASSQTIGWSGNIQYF
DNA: TGTGCCAGCAGCCAAACCATCGGATGGTCGGGAAACATTCAGTACTTC

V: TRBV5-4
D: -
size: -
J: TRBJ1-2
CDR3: CASRGPALSFNYGYTF
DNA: TGTGCCAGCAGGGGACCTGCCCTTTCTTTTAACTATGGCTACACCTTC

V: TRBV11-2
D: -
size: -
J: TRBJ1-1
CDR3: CASSRSSGYTEAFF
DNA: TGTGCCAGCAGCAGGTCTTCAGGGTATACTGAAGCTTTCTTT

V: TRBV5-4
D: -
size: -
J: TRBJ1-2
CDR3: CASSLGGPGLNYGYTF
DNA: TGTGCCAGCAGCTTAGGGGGGCCGGGCCTTAACTATGGCTACACCTTC

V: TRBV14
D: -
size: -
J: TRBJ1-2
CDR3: CASSLTANYGYTF
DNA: TGTGCCAGCAGCCTGACGGCTAACTATGGCTACACCTTC

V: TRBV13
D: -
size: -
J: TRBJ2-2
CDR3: CASSPNAGGLTGELFF
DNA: TGTGCCAGCAGCCCGAACGCAGGTGGGCTCACCGGGGAGCTGTTTTTT

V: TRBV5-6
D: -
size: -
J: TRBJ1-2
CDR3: CASSLSVGYTF
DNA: TGTGCCAGCAGCTTGAGCGTTGGCTACACCTTC

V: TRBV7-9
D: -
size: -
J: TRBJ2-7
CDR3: CASSSGFYEQYF
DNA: TGTGCCAGCAGCTCTGGCTTCTACGAGCAGTACTTC

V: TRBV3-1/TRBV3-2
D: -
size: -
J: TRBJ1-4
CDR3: CASSHSRTESEKLFF
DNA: TGTGCCAGCAGCCACTCGAGGACAGAAAGTGAAAAACTGTTTTTT

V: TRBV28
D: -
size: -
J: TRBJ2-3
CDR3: CASSSPGETDTQYF
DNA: TGTGCCAGCAGTTCGCCGGGAGAAACAGATACGCAGTATTTT

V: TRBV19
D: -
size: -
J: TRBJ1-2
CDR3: CASSFRDIGYTF
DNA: TGTGCCAGTAGTTTCCGGGACATCGGCTACACCTTC

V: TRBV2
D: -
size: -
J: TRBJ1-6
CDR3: CASSVLTSGSPLHF
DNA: TGTGCCAGCAGTGTCCTCACATCGGGTTCACCCCTCCACTTT

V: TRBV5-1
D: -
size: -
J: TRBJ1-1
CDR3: CASSPTANTEAFF
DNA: TGCGCCAGCAGCCCAACAGCGAACACTGAAGCTTTCTTT

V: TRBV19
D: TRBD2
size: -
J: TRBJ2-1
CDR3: CATGGTSGRGAEQFF
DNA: TGTGCCACTGGAGGGACTAGCGGGAGGGGGGCTGAGCAGTTCTTC

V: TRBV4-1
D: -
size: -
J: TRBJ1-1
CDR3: CASSQAFRRSPFMNTEAFF
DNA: TGCGCCAGCAGCCAAGCTTTCAGGCGCTCTCCTTTTATGAACACTGAAGCTTTCTTT